The 9 T cell receptor beta chains below all came from one sample that was sequenced in a study of blood T cell repertoires in COVID-19. Sequencing used immunoSEQ multiplex PCR; TCRdb keeps in-frame clones, though not all of them. The data contain approximately 260,000 clones, roughly 85% of them singletons. The specimen sequenced was peripheral blood. The receptors derive from a man aged 60 to 75 who had recovered from COVID-19.

This clone was seen just once. This sequence joins TRBV2 and TRBJ2-5; 7 positions agree with TRBD1. CDR3 length: 14 amino acids. Germline CDR1 SNHLY, CDR2 FYNNEI. V was clipped by 6 bases and J by 4 bases; unmatched bases: 8. The CDR3 here is CASRETGIPETQYF. The CDR3 DNA sequence: TGTGCCAGCAGGGAGACAGGGATCCCAGAGACCCAGTACTTC.

A remark on this clone: Within the sample, other DNA sequences also encode this same CDR3. The chain has TRBV5-1 and TRBJ1-2; 11 bases match TRBD1. Germline loops: CDR1 SGHRS, CDR2 YFSETQ. The V segment lost 0 bases and the J segment 4 bases; nucleotides outside the gene matches: 2. The CDR3 totals 15 residues. The CDR3 protein is CASSLVGQGGYGYTF. The CDR3 DNA sequence: TGCGCCAGCAGCTTGGTGGGACAGGGGGGCTATGGCTACACCTTC.

This clone has only one observation. The chain joins TRBV2 to TRBJ2-7; possibly TRBD2 for D (6 bases). Germline assignment: CDR1 SNHLY and CDR2 FYNNEI. This CDR3 is 12 amino acids long. V dropped 9 bases and J dropped 2 bases, with 11 bases sitting between them. In nucleotides, the CDR3 is TGTGCCAGTAGCGGAGGGGCCTACGAGCAGTACTTC. Encoded protein: CASSGGAYEQYF.

This clone has more than one count but fewer than ten. The J gene is TRBJ1-5, the V gene TRBV28; a weak D match, TRBD1 (6 bases). Germline V gene lookup returns CDR1 MDHEN and CDR2 SYDVKM. The CDR3 has 14 amino acids. The V end lost 3 bases, the J end lost 4 bases, and 10 bases lay between the germline ends. The CDR3 loop reads CASSLVQGNQPQHF. The DNA of the CDR3 is TGTGCCAGCAGTTTGGTACAGGGTAATCAGCCCCAGCATTTT.

This chain joins TRBV18 and TRBJ1-6; D ambiguous. The CDR3 runs to 13 residues. The ends were cut back, 3 bases at V and 10 bases at J, with 10 bases in the middle. Germline V gene data show CDR1 as KGHSH and CDR2 as LQKENI. In DNA form, the CDR3 reads TGTGCCAGCTCACCCGACACGGTCTCACCCCTCCACTTT. Protein: CASSPDTVSPLHF.

The genes are TRBV7-3 and TRBJ2-3; 9 bases map to TRBD2. From germline, CDR1 is SGHTA and CDR2 FQGTGA. This CDR3 has 14 amino acids. V was pared by 5 bases and J by 4 bases, with 4 bases of the junction left unmatched. The CDR3, as DNA: TGTGCCAGCAGCCTAGCGGGGCCGGCAGATACGCAGTATTTT. Its protein product is CASSLAGPADTQYF.

The chain recombines TRBV4-1 with TRBJ2-1; 9 nucleotides agree with TRBD2. The CDR3 runs to 16 residues. Germline CDR1 MGHRA, CDR2 YSYEKL. V was pared by 3 bases and J by 4 bases, with 7 bases of the junction left unmatched. The CDR3 coding sequence is TGCGCCAGCAGCCACCTCGGACTAGCGAAATACAATGAGCAGTTCTTC. It yields the protein CASSHLGLAKYNEQFF.

The chain links TRBV6-5 to TRBJ2-7; TRBD1 agrees at 11 bases. J gave up 4 bases and V 7 bases, and 6 bases lay outside the gene matches. The CDR3 runs to 14 residues. The V gene's germline CDR1 is MNHEY and CDR2 SVGAGI. This CDR3 reads CASKRTGGGYEQYF. CDR3 sequence (DNA): TGTGCCAGCAAAAGGACAGGGGGCGGGTACGAGCAGTACTTC.

The gene calls are TRBV28 and TRBJ1-6; D is unclear. Germline V gives CDR1 MDHEN, CDR2 SYDVKM. Trimming removed 2 bases from V and 13 bases from J, with 9 bases in between. This CDR3 is 12 amino acids long. The DNA of the CDR3 is TGTGCCAGCAGTTTAAGGAGTTTGCCCCTCCACTTT. This encodes CASSLRSLPLHF.